What follows describes a single T cell receptor beta chain. These data belong to a study of cytomegalovirus exposure and HLA in healthy donors. The trim removed 4 bases at V and 3 bases at J, leaving 4 bases unmatched. Germline-derived CDR1 and CDR2 are WSHSY and SAAADI. This CDR3 region has 15 residues. Use of 60 Vbeta and 13 Jbeta primers characterized the PCR. TCRdb's table, derived via immunoSEQ multiplex PCR, lists solely in-frame clones and lacks some. The data show 100,000 to 150,000 clones, approximately 78% seen once. The sequencing sample was made of PBMCs. The V and J genes are TRBV10-2 and TRBJ2-2; TRBD2 matches 8 bases. This sequence originates from a woman aged 40 to 55 in good health and CMV-seropositive. The CDR3 DNA sequence: TGCGCCAGCAGTGTTTTTAGCGGGGACACCGGGGAGCTGTTTTTT. The encoded protein is CASSVFSGDTGELFF.